The 10 T cell receptor beta chains below come from one sample, sequenced in a study of blood T cells in healthy people across ages. The authors ran a second PCR of 7 to 11 cycles using a sample-barcoded 5' primer and a J-beta primer mix. TCRdb reprocessed the 5' RACE reads with MiXCR, giving one entry per CDR3 protein. The profile shows around 790,000 distinct CDR3 sequences, under 45% of them singletons. Input material: blood. Every receptor here comes from a man between 60 and 75 years old in good health.

The chain joins TRBV6-2 or TRBV6-3 to TRBJ2-3; 8 positions match TRBD2. V lost 7 bases and J lost 4; bases outside the gene matches: 13. Germline V gives CDR1 MNHEY, CDR2 SVGEGT. This CDR3 is built from 16 residues. The CDR3 sequence is CASKPLVAGIADTQYF. The CDR3 DNA is TGTGCCAGCAAACCACTAGTAGCGGGGATTGCAGATACGCAGTATTTT.

CDR3 sequence reads: CASSSGGQRHSPLHF. The CDR3 DNA is TGTGCCAGCAGCTCTGGGGGACAGCGCCATTCACCCCTCCACTTT. The gene calls are TRBV7-2 and TRBJ1-6, with 7 nucleotides matching TRBD1. Germline trimming cut 4 bases from V and 8 bases from J; bases unmatched to any gene: 8. Germline V lookup: CDR1 SGHTA, CDR2 FQGNSA. CDR3 length: 15 amino acids.

Details on this clonotype: This could be a read error, since a much larger clone is one nucleotide away. The chain couples TRBV3-1 to TRBJ2-3; 9 positions match TRBD1. Trimming at V came to 5 bases and at J to 2 bases, leaving 5 bases not matched to a gene. CDR3 length: 15 amino acids. Germline assignment: CDR1 LGHDT and CDR2 YNNKEL (reference sequence). For the CDR3, the DNA is TGTGCCAGCAGCTCCGGGACAGGGTACACAGATACGCAGTATTTT. Its protein product is CASSSGTGYTDTQYF.

The chain is built from TRBV6-1 and TRBJ2-6; no clear D gene. Trimming took off 5 bases at V and 0 bases at J, with 14 bases between the two ends. Germline lookup yields CDR1 MNHNS and CDR2 SASEGT. The CDR3 length is 17 residues. CDR3 nucleotide sequence: TGTGCCAGCAGTACATTATCGAGAAGCTCTGGGGCCAACGTCCTGACTTTC. It yields the protein CASSTLSRSSGANVLTF.

V and J are TRBV6-5 and TRBJ2-1, with TRBD2 matching over 15 bases. Trimming cost V 4 bases and J 7 bases; bases outside gene matches: 5. There are 16 residues in the CDR3. The germline CDR1 and CDR2 sequences are MNHEY and SVGAGI. The CDR3 is CASSSPGTSGRNEQFF. CDR3 DNA: TGTGCCAGCAGTTCTCCGGGGACTAGCGGGAGGAATGAGCAGTTCTTC.

A few counts support this clonotype. J is TRBJ2-3 and V is TRBV15; perhaps TRBD1 as D (5 bases). From germline, CDR1 is LNHNV and CDR2 YYDKDF (reference sequence). The V end lost 5 bases, the J end lost 4 bases, and 13 bases lay between the germline ends. The CDR3 extends over 14 amino acids. The CDR3 sequence is CATSGRPGPDTQYF. CDR3 nucleotide sequence: TGTGCCACCAGCGGCCGTCCAGGGCCAGATACGCAGTATTTT. Together with reference TRBV15 and TRBJ2-3, the CDR3 gives the full variable domain: DAMVIQNPRYQVTQFGKPVTLSCSQTLNHNVMYWYQQKSSQAPKLLFHYYDKDFNNEADTPDNFQSRRPNTSFCFLDIRSPGLGDTAMYLCATSGRPGPDTQYFGPGTRLTVL.

The genes are TRBV27 and TRBJ1-4, with D unresolved. CDR3 length: 16 amino acids. V was cut by 1 base and J by 1 base, with 10 bases left in between. CDR1 is MNHEY, CDR2 SMNVEV, per germline (reference sequence). CDR3 sequence reads: CASSLFSDGTNEKLFF. The CDR3 nucleotides read TGTGCCAGCAGTTTATTCAGCGACGGAACTAATGAAAAACTGTTTTTT.

This rearrangement joins TRBV6-2 or TRBV6-3 to TRBJ2-3; 8 nucleotides line up with TRBD2. Germline V gene sequence: CDR1 MNHEY, CDR2 SVGEGT. This CDR3 contains 16 residues. V dropped 6 bases and J dropped 2; count of bases not matched to a gene: 10. CDR3 loop: CASRSGTRPYTDTQYF. Here the CDR3 DNA reads TGTGCCAGCAGGTCCGGGACTAGGCCCTACACAGATACGCAGTATTTT.

There are a few counts of this clonotype. The chain joins TRBV6-6 to TRBJ1-2, with D possibly being TRBD1 (5 bases). Germline CDR1 MNHNY, CDR2 SVGAGI (reference sequence). This CDR3 is 15 amino acids long. V shed 0 bases and J shed 6 bases, with 14 bases lying between them. The CDR3 region is CASSYSGRDGDGYTF. The CDR3, as DNA: TGTGCCAGCAGTTACTCGGGAAGGGACGGAGATGGCTACACCTTC.

The rearrangement links TRBV12-3 or TRBV12-4 to TRBJ2-2; maybe TRBD2 (5 bases). The V end lost 7 bases, the J end lost 8 bases, and 17 bases lay between the germline ends. CDR3 length: 14 residues. This CDR3 is CASTETAGLGELFF. CDR3 nucleotide sequence: TGTGCCAGCACCGAAACGGCGGGTTTAGGGGAGCTGTTTTTT.